Detailed here is one TCR beta chain. The antigen is not known. This may come from a read error, since a much larger clone is one base off. CDR3 length: 14 residues. Germline assignment: CDR1 SGHRS and CDR2 YFSETQ. A modified ARM-PCR protocol with three rounds of nested PCR amplified TCRbeta. Each CDR3 protein is one row after TCRdb ran MiXCR on the multiplex PCR reads. This table has more than 75,000 distinct CDR3 sequences, 65% to 75% appearing once. The data belong to a study of tumor and adjacent non-tumor tissue in lung cancer. This sample's RNA came from whole unsorted tissue. Study-wide points: Significantly higher TCR diversity was found in tumor than normal lung. Normal lung showed higher cumulative top 100 clone frequency than tumor.

The genes are TRBV5-1 and TRBJ1-1; D may be TRBD1 (5 bases). Sequencing was performed on lung tumor tissue. The sequence was obtained from a woman in her 70s with non-small cell lung cancer. The CDR3 sequence: CASSLDRYNTDAFF. The CDR3 DNA is TGCGCCAGCAGCTTGGACAGGTATAACACTGACGCTTTCTTT.